Below, 7 T cell receptor beta chains from the same sample are listed, as sequenced in a study of T cell clusters in autoimmune cytopenias. TRB was amplified by touch-down multiplex PCR, primer pools A and B combined. TCRdb re-called the multiplex PCR reads, yielding one record per CDR3 amino acid sequence without DNA. The listing contains fewer than 4,000 distinct CDR3 sequences. Each sample's input was 250 ng genomic DNA, 30,000 to 45,000 genome equivalents. These same data were also listed under a study on T cell repertoires in aging, cancer and after chemotherapy.

Sequencing used peripheral blood. These receptors originate from a human donor in good health.

The chain recombines TRBV19 with TRBJ1-1; as DNA is missing, the TRBD1 call by TCRdb cannot be tested. Germline-derived CDR1 and CDR2 are LNHDA and SQIVND (reference sequence). This CDR3 has 13 amino acids. CDR3 sequence reads: CASSVKGDTEAFF.

The genes are TRBV10-3 and TRBJ1-4; the TCRdb D gene call, TRBD1, has no DNA to confirm it. From germline, CDR1 is ENHRY and CDR2 SYGVKD. This CDR3 region has 15 residues. The CDR3: CAISDPGQINEKLFF.

The rearrangement links TRBV5-6 to TRBJ1-4. There are 15 residues in the CDR3. The germline V gene encodes CDR1 SGHDT and CDR2 YYEEEE. The CDR3 sequence: CASSLDSLDREKLFF. The entire variable domain, with the rest obtained from reference TRBV5-6 and TRBJ1-4, is as follows: DAGVTQSPTHLIKTRGQQVTLRCSPKSGHDTVSWYQQALGQGPQFIFQYYEEEERQRGNFPDRFSGHQFPNYSSELNVNALLLGDSALYLCASSLDSLDREKLFFGSGTQLSVL.

The chain links TRBV7-2 to TRBJ2-1. The V gene's germline CDR1 is SGHTA and CDR2 FQGNSA. The CDR3 consists of 16 residues. CDR3 in amino acids: CASSRGSEASINEQFF. Full variable domain (remainder filled in from reference TRBV7-2 and TRBJ2-1): GAGVSQSPSNKVTEKGKDVELRCDPISGHTALYWYRQSLGQGLEFLIYFQGNSAPDKSGLPSDRFSAERTGGSVSTLTIQRTQQEDSAVYLCASSRGSEASINEQFFGPGTRLTVL.

V and J are TRBV6-4 and TRBJ2-3; TCRdb designates TRBD1, a call that cannot be tested without DNA. The CDR3 has 14 residues. Germline CDR1 MRHNA, CDR2 SNTAGT. This CDR3 is CASSDGTHTDTQYF.

The rearrangement links TRBV20-1 to TRBJ2-3; TCRdb's assignment of TRBD2 cannot be checked, as there is no DNA. The CDR3 is 15 residues long. CDR1 DFQATT and CDR2 SNEGSKA come from the germline V gene (reference sequence). CDR3 in amino acids: CSARDLAGGGGAQYF.

By frequency, this clonotype is medium-sized. The chain links TRBV19 to TRBJ2-5; TCRdb calls TRBD2, which cannot be checked without DNA. This CDR3 region has 17 residues. The germline gives CDR1 LNHDA, CDR2 SQIVND (reference sequence). This CDR3 reads CASSIERGVVDQETQYF.